These 10 T cell receptor beta chains were all obtained from the same sample, sequenced in a study of blood T cell repertoires in COVID-19. TCRdb keeps only in-frame clones here, not all; method: immunoSEQ multiplex PCR. Of about 430,000 clones in the sample, roughly 90% were seen once. The sample taken for sequencing was PBMCs or T cells enriched from blood (not recorded which). Source of these receptors: a woman aged 25-40 years with acute COVID-19.

The V and J genes are TRBV12-3 or TRBV12-4 and TRBJ2-3; 8 nucleotides line up with TRBD2. This CDR3 is built from 12 residues. Losses at the gene ends were 2 bases for V and 8 bases for J; bases not matched to a gene: 0. In DNA form, the CDR3 reads TGTGCCAGCAGTTTACGGGGGGGTACGCAGTATTTT. It specifies CASSLRGGTQYF.

The chain uses TRBV5-1 and TRBJ1-1; D might be TRBD1 (5 bases). The germline V gene encodes CDR1 SGHRS and CDR2 YFSETQ. With 7 bases removed from V and 4 bases from J, the gap between germline ends came to 17 bases. The CDR3 is made up of 14 amino acids. CDR3 nucleotides: TGCGCCAGCTGCGCCGGGACGGAGGGCACTGAAGCTTTCTTT. Its translation is CASCAGTEGTEAFF.

This clone was picked up one time. J is TRBJ1-1 and V is TRBV9; no firm D call. The germline CDR1 and CDR2 sequences are SGDLS and YYNGEE. Trimming pared 1 base from V and 3 bases from J, leaving 7 bases between. The CDR3 totals 13 residues. The DNA of the CDR3 is TGTGCCAGCAGCGTAAAATCGGACACTGAAGCTTTCTTT. It is translated as CASSVKSDTEAFF.

The chain links TRBV29-1 to TRBJ2-3, with 8 bases aligning to TRBD2. After removal of 7 bases from V and 2 bases from J, the junction contained 5 bases not matched to a gene. The CDR3 sequence is 13 residues long. Germline values: CDR1 SQVTM, CDR2 ANQGSEA. The CDR3 DNA follows: TGCAGCGCAGCGGGGGCTCCCACAGATACGCAGTATTTT. It codes for CSAAGAPTDTQYF.

The chain employs TRBV7-2 and TRBJ2-7; 12 nucleotides agree with TRBD2. Trimming removed 2 bases from V and 13 bases from J; junction bases left unmatched: 6. The length of the CDR3 is 13 residues. CDR1 and CDR2 from the germline V gene are SGHTA and FQGNSA. This CDR3 is CASSLILAGGLYF. CDR3 bases: TGTGCCAGCAGCTTAATACTAGCGGGGGGACTTTACTTC.

The V call is TRBV19, the J call TRBJ2-7; D unresolved. In germline, CDR1 is LNHDA, CDR2 SQIVND (reference sequence). Trimming shortened V by 3 bases and J by 0 bases, and 9 bases separated the two germline ends. The CDR3 runs 14 residues. For the CDR3, the DNA is TGTGCCAGTAGTATTAGTCTCGGCTCCTACGAGCAGTACTTC. Translation gives CASSISLGSYEQYF.

The chain has TRBV24-1 and TRBJ2-1; 10 nucleotides align to TRBD1. CDR1 and CDR2 (germline): KGHDR, SFDVKD. This CDR3 comprises 17 residues. Trimming at V came to 2 bases and at J to 4 bases, leaving 7 bases not matched to a gene. DNA of the CDR3: TGTGCCACCAGTGATTCCTCAGGACAGGGGGGATACAATGAGCAGTTCTTC. Protein sequence: CATSDSSGQGGYNEQFF.

The chain couples TRBV18 to TRBJ2-5; D remains unclear. The CDR3 sequence is 12 residues long. Germline CDR1 KGHSH, CDR2 LQKENI. V was cut by 3 bases and J by 5 bases, with 7 bases left in between. The CDR3 loop is CASSPSSETQYF. As DNA, the CDR3 is TGTGCCAGCTCACCCTCCTCGGAGACCCAGTACTTC.

This chain links TRBV19 with TRBJ2-3; 8 bases line up with TRBD2. Per the germline V gene, CDR1 is LNHDA and CDR2 is SQIVND (reference sequence). V lost 2 bases to trimming and J lost 5 bases; unmatched junction nucleotides: 12. This CDR3 has 17 amino acids. This CDR3 reads CASSITPGGDPRDTQYF. The CDR3 DNA is TGTGCCAGTAGTATAACTCCCGGGGGGGACCCCAGAGATACGCAGTATTTT.

The chain employs TRBV2 and TRBJ1-2; tentatively, D is TRBD1 (6 bases). Germline V gene data show CDR1 as SNHLY and CDR2 as FYNNEI. CDR3 length equals 13 residues. Trimming left V 5 bases short and J 5 bases short, with 12 bases between. DNA for the CDR3: TGTGCCAGCAGTCCTCAGGGGTATTATGGCTACACCTTC. Protein: CASSPQGYYGYTF.